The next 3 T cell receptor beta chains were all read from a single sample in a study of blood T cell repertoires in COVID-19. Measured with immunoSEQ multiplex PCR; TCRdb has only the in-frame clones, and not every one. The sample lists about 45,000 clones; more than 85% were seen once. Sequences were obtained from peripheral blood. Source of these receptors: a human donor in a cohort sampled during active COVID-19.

The CDR3 loop is CASSQYSGASTDTQYF. Written as DNA, the CDR3 is TGCGCCAGCAGCCAATATAGCGGGGCTAGCACAGATACGCAGTATTTT. V and J are TRBV4-3 and TRBJ2-3; 8 nucleotides line up with TRBD2. Germline CDR1 LGHNA, CDR2 YSLEER. The CDR3 totals 16 residues. V lost 2 bases and J lost 0; bases outside the gene matches: 4.

CDR3 bases: TGTGCCAGCAGTTACGGTGGGACAAACTCTGGGGCCAACGTCCTGACTTTC. This encodes CASSYGGTNSGANVLTF. The V and J genes are TRBV6-2 or TRBV6-3 and TRBJ2-6; D is perhaps TRBD1 (6 bases). With 2 bases removed from V and 0 bases from J, the gap between germline ends came to 11 bases. The CDR3 consists of 17 residues. Per the germline V gene, CDR1 is MNHEY and CDR2 is SVGEGT.

The CDR3 DNA follows: TGTGCTAGTGGTCCCGAACTAGCGGGAGGGCATAATGAGCAGTTCTTC. The encoded protein is CASGPELAGGHNEQFF. The chain combines TRBV12-5 with TRBJ2-1; TRBD2 agrees at 13 bases. This CDR3 is built from 16 residues. Trimming removed 5 bases from V and 7 bases from J; junction bases left unmatched: 8. CDR1 LGHNT and CDR2 FRNRAP come from the germline V gene.